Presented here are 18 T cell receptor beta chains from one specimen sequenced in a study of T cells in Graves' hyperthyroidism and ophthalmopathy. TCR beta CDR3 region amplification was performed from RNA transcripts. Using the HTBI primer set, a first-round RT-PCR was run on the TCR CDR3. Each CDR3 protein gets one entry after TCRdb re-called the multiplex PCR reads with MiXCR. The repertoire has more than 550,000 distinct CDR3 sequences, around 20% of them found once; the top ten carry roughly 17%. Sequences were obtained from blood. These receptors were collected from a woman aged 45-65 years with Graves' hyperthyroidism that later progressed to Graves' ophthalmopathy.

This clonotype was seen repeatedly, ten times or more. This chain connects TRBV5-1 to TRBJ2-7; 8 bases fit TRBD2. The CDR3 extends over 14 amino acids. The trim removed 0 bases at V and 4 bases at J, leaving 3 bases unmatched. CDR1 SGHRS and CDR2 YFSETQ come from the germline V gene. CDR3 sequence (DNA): TGCGCCAGCAGCTTGGCCGGGGGGGAATACGAGCAGTACTTC. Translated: CASSLAGGEYEQYF.

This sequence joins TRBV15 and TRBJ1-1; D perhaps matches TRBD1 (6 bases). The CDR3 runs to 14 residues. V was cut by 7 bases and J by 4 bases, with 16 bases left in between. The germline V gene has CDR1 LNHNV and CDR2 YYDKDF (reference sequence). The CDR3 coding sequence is TGTGCCACCAAGCCCCAGGGGTCTGGCACTGAAGCTTTCTTT. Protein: CATKPQGSGTEAFF.

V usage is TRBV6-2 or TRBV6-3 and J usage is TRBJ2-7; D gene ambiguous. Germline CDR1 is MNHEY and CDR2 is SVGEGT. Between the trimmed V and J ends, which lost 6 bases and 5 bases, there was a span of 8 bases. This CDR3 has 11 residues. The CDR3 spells CASRGPDEQYF. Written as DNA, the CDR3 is TGTGCCAGCAGGGGTCCCGACGAGCAGTACTTC.

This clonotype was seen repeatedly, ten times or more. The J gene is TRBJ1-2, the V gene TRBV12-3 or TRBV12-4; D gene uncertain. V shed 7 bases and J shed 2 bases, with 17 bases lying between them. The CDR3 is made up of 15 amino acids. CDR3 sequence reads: CASTLGGLRNYGYTF. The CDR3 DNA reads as TGTGCCAGCACCCTCGGAGGACTGAGGAACTATGGCTACACCTTC.

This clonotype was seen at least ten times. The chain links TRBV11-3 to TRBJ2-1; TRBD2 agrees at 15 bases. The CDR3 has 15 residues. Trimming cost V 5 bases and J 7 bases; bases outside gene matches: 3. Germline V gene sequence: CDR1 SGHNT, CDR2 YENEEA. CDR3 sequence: CASSTGLAGGNEQFF. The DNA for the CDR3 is TGTGCCAGCAGCACCGGACTAGCGGGGGGGAATGAGCAGTTCTTC.

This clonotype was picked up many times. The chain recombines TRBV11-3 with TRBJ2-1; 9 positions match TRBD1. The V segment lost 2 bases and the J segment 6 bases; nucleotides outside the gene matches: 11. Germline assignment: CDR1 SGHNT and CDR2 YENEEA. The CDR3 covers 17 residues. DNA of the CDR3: TGTGCCAGCAGCTTAATAGCCGGGACAGGGAGGAGCAATGAGCAGTTCTTC. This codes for CASSLIAGTGRSNEQFF.

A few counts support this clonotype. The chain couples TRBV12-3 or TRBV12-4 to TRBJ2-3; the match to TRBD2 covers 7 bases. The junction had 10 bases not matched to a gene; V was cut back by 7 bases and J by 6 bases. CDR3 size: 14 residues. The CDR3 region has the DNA TGTGCCAGCAATCGGGACTACCCCACCGATACGCAGTATTTT. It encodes CASNRDYPTDTQYF.

The CDR3 region is CASRTTGEAYNEQFF. In nucleotides, the CDR3 is TGTGCCAGCAGAACGACAGGGGAGGCCTACAATGAGCAGTTCTTC. The genes are TRBV12-3 or TRBV12-4 and TRBJ2-1, with 8 bases identical to TRBD1. Losses at the gene ends were 6 bases for V and 2 bases for J; bases not matched to a gene: 6. This CDR3 has 15 residues.

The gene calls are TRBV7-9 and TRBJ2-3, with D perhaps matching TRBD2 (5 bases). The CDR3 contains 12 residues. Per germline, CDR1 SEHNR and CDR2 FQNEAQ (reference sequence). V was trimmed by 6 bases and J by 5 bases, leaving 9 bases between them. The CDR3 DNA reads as TGTGCCAGCAGGCCCGAGGGAGATACGCAGTATTTT. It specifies CASRPEGDTQYF.

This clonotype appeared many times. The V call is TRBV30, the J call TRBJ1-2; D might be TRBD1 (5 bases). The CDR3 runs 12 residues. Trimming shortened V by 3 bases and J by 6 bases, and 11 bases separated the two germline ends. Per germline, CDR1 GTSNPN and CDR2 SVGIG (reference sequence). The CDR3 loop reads CAWRAGLDGYTF. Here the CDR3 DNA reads TGTGCCTGGAGGGCGGGGCTCGATGGCTACACCTTC.

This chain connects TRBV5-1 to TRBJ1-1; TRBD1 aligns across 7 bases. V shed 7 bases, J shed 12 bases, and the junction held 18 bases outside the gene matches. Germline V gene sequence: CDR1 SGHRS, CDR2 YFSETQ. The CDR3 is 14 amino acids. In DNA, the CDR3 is TGCGCCAGCCGACCGACAGGGATTGCCGCCGAAACTTTCTTT. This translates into CASRPTGIAAETFF.

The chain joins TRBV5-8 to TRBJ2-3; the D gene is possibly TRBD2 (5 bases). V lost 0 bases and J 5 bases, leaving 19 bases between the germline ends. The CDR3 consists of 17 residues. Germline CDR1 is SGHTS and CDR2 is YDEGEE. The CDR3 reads CASSLALWTGSRDTQYF. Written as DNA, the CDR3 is TGTGCCAGCAGCTTGGCCCTTTGGACGGGGAGTCGAGATACGCAGTATTTT.

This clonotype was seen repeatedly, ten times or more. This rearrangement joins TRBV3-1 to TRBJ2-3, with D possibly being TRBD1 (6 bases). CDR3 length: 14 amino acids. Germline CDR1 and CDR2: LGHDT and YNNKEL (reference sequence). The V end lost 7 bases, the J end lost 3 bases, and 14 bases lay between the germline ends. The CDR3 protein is CASMGTRWTDTQYF. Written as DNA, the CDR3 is TGTGCCAGCATGGGGACAAGGTGGACAGATACGCAGTATTTT.

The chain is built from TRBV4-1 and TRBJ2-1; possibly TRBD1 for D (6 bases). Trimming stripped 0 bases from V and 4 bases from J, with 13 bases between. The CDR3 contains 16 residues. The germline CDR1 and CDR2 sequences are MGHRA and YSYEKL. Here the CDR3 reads CASSQDPGETYNEQFF. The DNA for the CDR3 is TGCGCCAGCAGCCAAGACCCAGGGGAAACATACAATGAGCAGTTCTTC.

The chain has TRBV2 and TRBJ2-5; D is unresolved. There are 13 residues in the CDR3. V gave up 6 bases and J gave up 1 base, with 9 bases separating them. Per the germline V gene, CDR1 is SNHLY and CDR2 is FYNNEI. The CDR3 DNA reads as TGTGCCAGCAGCAGGTACATCCAAGAGACCCAGTACTTC. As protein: CASSRYIQETQYF.

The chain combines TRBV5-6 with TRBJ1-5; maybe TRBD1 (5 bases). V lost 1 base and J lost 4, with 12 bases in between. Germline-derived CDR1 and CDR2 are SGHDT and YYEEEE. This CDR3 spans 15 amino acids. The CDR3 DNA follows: TGTGCCAGCAGCTTGATCAGGGACGTAAATCAGCCCCAGCATTTT. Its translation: CASSLIRDVNQPQHF.

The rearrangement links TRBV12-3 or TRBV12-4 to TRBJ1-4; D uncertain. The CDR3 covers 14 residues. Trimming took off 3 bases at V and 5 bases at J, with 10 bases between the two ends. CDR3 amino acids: CASSLRQNNEKLFF. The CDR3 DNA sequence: TGTGCCAGCAGTTTGCGTCAGAACAATGAAAAACTGTTTTTT.

CDR3 loop: CSAGWGNSSPLHF. CDR3 nucleotides: TGCAGTGCGGGCTGGGGGAATAGTTCACCCCTCCACTTT. The chain employs TRBV20-1 and TRBJ1-6; a weak D match, TRBD1 (5 bases). Germline V lookup: CDR1 DFQATT, CDR2 SNEGSKA (reference sequence). This CDR3 has 13 residues. V was trimmed by 6 bases and J by 9 bases, leaving 15 bases between them.